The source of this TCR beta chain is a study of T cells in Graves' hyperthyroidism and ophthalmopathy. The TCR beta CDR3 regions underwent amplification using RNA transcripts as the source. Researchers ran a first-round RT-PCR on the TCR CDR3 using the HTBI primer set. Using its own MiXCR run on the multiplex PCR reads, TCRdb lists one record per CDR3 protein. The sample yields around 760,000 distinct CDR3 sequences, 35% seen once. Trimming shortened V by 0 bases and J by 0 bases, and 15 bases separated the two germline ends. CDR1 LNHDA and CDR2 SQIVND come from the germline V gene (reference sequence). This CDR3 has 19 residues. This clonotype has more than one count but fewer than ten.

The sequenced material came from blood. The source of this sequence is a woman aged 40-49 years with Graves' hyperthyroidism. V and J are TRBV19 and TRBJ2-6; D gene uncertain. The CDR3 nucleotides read TGTGCCAGTAGTATAGAAGGGCAGTCCCCGGGCTCTGGGGCCAACGTCCTGACTTTC. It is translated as CASSIEGQSPGSGANVLTF.